A selection of T cell receptor beta chains follows, all from one sample in a study of cytomegalovirus exposure and HLA in healthy donors. Here immunoSEQ multiplex PCR was the method, and the copy in TCRdb shows in-frame clones only, minus some. The table shows 90,000 to 150,000 clones, with more than 70% occurring only once. Sample: PBMCs. All receptors derive from a man in his fifties or sixties in good health and CMV-seronegative. Both conserved end residues are part of each CDR3. The D gene is left open where the match is weak. The size field is filled for only some rows; it gives once, few, many or a size class.

>NA|TRBV27|TRBJ2-3|NA
TGTGCCAGCAGTTTAAAGGCTCGCAGGGGAGACACAGATACGCAGTATTTT
CASSLKARRGDTDTQYF
>NA|TRBV7-6|TRBJ2-7|NA
TGTGCCAGCAGCTTACAGTCCTACGAGCAGTACTTC
CASSLQSYEQYF
>NA|TRBV7-9|TRBJ2-1|NA
TGTTCCAGCAGCTATACTGGTGAGCAGTTCTTC
CSSSYTGEQFF
>once|TRBV7-8|TRBJ2-7|TRBD1
TGTGCCAGCAGCCTCGGACAGGCCTCCGAGCAGTACTTC
CASSLGQASEQYF
>NA|TRBV7-2|TRBJ2-2|NA
TGTGCCAGCAGCCCGAGGGACATCACCGGGGAGCTGTTTTTT
CASSPRDITGELFF
>NA|TRBV6-5|TRBJ2-5|TRBD2
TGTGCCAGCAGTTTAGCGGGGGGGAAGACCCAGTACTTC
CASSLAGGKTQYF
>NA|TRBV30|TRBJ1-3|NA
TGTGCCTGGAGTGTTTCGTCCCATTTAGGAGGTTCTGGAAACACCATATATTTT
CAWSVSSHLGGSGNTIYF
>NA|TRBV19|TRBJ2-6|NA
TGTGCCAGTAGTCCCGGGAGACTGACAGGGGCCAACGTCCTGACTTTC
CASSPGRLTGANVLTF
>few|TRBV9|TRBJ2-6|TRBD2
TGTGCCAGCAGCGTAGGAGCGGGAGGGTCTGGGGCCAACGTCCTGACTTTC
CASSVGAGGSGANVLTF
>NA|TRBV7-2|TRBJ2-7|TRBD2
TGTGCCAGCAGCCCATTGGGACTAGCTTACGAGCAGTACTTC
CASSPLGLAYEQYF
>NA|TRBV13|TRBJ2-7|TRBD2
TGTGCCAGCAGCTTAGGGACTAGCGGGTTCTACGAGCAGTACTTC
CASSLGTSGFYEQYF
>few|TRBV5-1|TRBJ1-1|NA
TGCGCCAGCAGCCTTCCTCGACACCGCGAAGCTTTCTTT
CASSLPRHREAFF
>NA|TRBV2|TRBJ2-7|TRBD2
TGTGCCAGCAGTGATCGGCTAGCGGGTTTCTTCTACGAGCAGTACTTC
CASSDRLAGFFYEQYF
>NA|TRBV5-1|TRBJ1-2|TRBD1
TGCGCCAGCAGCTCGCAGGGGGGAAGCTATGGCTACCCCTTC
CASSSQGGSYGYPF
>once|TRBV9|TRBJ2-6|NA
TGTGCCAGCAGCGAGCCACGGGGACGCGGGAACTCTGGGGCCAACGTCCTGACTTTC
CASSEPRGRGNSGANVLTF
>few|TRBV6-6|TRBJ1-1|NA
TGTGCCAGCAGTCGGGGTGAGAGTGAAGCTTTCTTT
CASSRGESEAFF
>once|TRBV11-1|TRBJ2-5|NA
TGTGCCAGCAGCTTTGGCCAAAACCAAGAGACCCAGTACTTC
CASSFGQNQETQYF
>NA|TRBV7-9|TRBJ2-4|TRBD2
TGTGCCAGCAGCCCCTGGGCAGGGAGGGGAGCCAAAAACATTCAGTACTTC
CASSPWAGRGAKNIQYF
>few|TRBV29-1|TRBJ2-5|TRBD2
TGCAGCGTGGATCTCGGGGAGGGGACCCAGTACTTC
CSVDLGEGTQYF
>once|TRBV9|TRBJ1-1|NA
TGTGCCAGCAGCGCGGCGGGGTCCGGACTCACTGAAGCTTTCTTT
CASSAAGSGLTEAFF
>NA|TRBV10-3|TRBJ1-6|NA
TGTGCCATCAGTGAACGGGATAATTCACCCCTCCACTTT
CAISERDNSPLHF
>NA|TRBV6-5|TRBJ2-7|TRBD2
TGTGCCAGCAGTTCTGGACTAGCGGGGGGTCAGCAGTACTTC
CASSSGLAGGQQYF
>NA|TRBV4-1|TRBJ2-7|NA
TGCGCCAGCAGCCAAGATTTGGTAGGGAGCTCCTACGAGCAGTACTTC
CASSQDLVGSSYEQYF
>few|TRBV19|TRBJ2-7|TRBD1
TGTGCCAGTAGTTCCCGGACAGGGGACTACGAGCAGTACTTC
CASSSRTGDYEQYF
>NA|TRBV28|TRBJ2-7|NA
TGTGCCAGCTCTGGGGCTATTCAGGCGAGACCCTACGAGCAGTACTTC
CASSGAIQARPYEQYF
>few|TRBV7-2|TRBJ1-3|NA
TGTGCCAGCAGCTCGCTATGGGGGCAGGCTGGAAACACCATATATTTT
CASSSLWGQAGNTIYF
>NA|TRBV28|TRBJ1-5|TRBD1
TGTGCCAGCAGTCCGAGGACAGGACCCAATCAGCCCCAGCATTTT
CASSPRTGPNQPQHF
>NA|TRBV12-5|TRBJ2-2|NA
TGTGCTAGTGGTTTTGGAGCACCCGGGGAGCTGTTTTTT
CASGFGAPGELFF
>NA|TRBV11-2|TRBJ1-1|NA
TGTGCCAGCAGCTTAGATGGAGGGGAAGCTTTCTTT
CASSLDGGEAFF
>NA|TRBV15|TRBJ2-5|TRBD1
TGTGCCACCAGCAGACCGGGACAGCAAGAGACCCAGTACTTC
CATSRPGQQETQYF
>NA|TRBV19|TRBJ2-2|NA
TGTGCCACTATGGTACAGCCGAACACCGGGGAGCTGTTTTTT
CATMVQPNTGELFF
>NA|TRBV7-2|TRBJ1-5|NA
TGTGCCAGCAGCTCACAGGGCGGCAATCAGCCCCAGCATTTT
CASSSQGGNQPQHF
>NA|TRBV21-1|TRBJ2-5|NA
TGTGCCAGCAGCATGGGACAGGCGTACCAAGAGACCCAGTACTTC
CASSMGQAYQETQYF
>NA|TRBV28|TRBJ2-7|NA
TGTGCCAGCAGTCCCGAGGACAGGGAGGGGTTCGACGAGCAGTACTTC
CASSPEDREGFDEQYF
>once|TRBV6-5|TRBJ1-2|TRBD1
TGTGCCAGCAGTCTAACCGGGACAGGGGGTGTCTACACCTTC
CASSLTGTGGVYTF
>NA|TRBV6-5|TRBJ2-7|NA
TGTGCCAGCAGTCGCGGCGGGACAGACTACGAGCAGTACTTC
CASSRGGTDYEQYF
>NA|TRBV2|TRBJ1-1|NA
TGTGCCAGCAGGGGTCTGTTCGGGGGCACTGAAGCTTTCTTT
CASRGLFGGTEAFF
>NA|TRBV7-2|TRBJ1-5|NA
TGTGCCAGCAGCTTAGGTCGGGGGAACCAGCCCCAGCATTTT
CASSLGRGNQPQHF
>once|TRBV18|TRBJ2-7|NA
TGTGCCAGCTCACCGGTTTCTAGAGCGTTCAGCTCCTACGAGCAGTACTTC
CASSPVSRAFSSYEQYF
>NA|TRBV4-1|TRBJ2-7|TRBD1
TGCGCCAGCAGCCAAGATAGAGGGCAGGGGGCGGCGGAGCAGTACTTC
CASSQDRGQGAAEQYF
>NA|TRBV19|TRBJ1-5|TRBD1
TGTGCCAGTAGTCACGAACGGGGGACAGGGGACAATCAGCCCCAGCATTTT
CASSHERGTGDNQPQHF
>NA|TRBV27|TRBJ2-7|TRBD1
TGTGCCAGCAGTTCCCACAGGGGTAGGGACGAGCAGTACTTC
CASSSHRGRDEQYF
>NA|TRBV28|TRBJ1-2|NA
TGTGCCAGCAGCCCGGCGACAGGACGTAACTATGGCTACACCTTC
CASSPATGRNYGYTF
>NA|TRBV7-2|TRBJ1-2|TRBD1
TGTGCCAGCAGCACACCCGACAGGGTCTATGGCTACACCTTC
CASSTPDRVYGYTF